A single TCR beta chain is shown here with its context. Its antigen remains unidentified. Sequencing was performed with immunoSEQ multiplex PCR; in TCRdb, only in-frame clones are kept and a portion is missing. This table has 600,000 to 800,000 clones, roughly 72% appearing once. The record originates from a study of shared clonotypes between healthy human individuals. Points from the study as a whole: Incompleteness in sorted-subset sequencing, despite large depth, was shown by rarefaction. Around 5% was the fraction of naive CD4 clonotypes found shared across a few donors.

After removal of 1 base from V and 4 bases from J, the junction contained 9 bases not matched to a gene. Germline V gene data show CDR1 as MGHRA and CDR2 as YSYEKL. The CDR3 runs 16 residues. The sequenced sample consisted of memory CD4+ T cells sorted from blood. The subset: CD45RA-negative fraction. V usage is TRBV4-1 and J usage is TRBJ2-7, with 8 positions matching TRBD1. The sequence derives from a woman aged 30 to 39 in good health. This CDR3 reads CASSQGGRGRGYEQYF. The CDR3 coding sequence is TGCGCCAGCAGCCAAGGCGGCAGGGGGCGAGGGTACGAGCAGTACTTC.